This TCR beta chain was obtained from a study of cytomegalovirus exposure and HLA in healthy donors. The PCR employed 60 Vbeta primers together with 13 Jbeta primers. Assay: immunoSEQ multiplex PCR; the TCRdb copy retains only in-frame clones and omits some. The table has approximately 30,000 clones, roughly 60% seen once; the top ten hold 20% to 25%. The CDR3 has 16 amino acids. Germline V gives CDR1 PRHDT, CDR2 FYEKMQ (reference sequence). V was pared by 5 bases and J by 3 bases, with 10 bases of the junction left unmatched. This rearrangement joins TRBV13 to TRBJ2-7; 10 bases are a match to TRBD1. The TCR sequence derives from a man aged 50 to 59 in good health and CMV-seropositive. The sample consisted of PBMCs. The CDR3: CASSPRGQGIFYEQYF. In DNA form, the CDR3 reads TGTGCCAGCAGCCCCCGGGGACAGGGGATCTTCTACGAGCAGTACTTC.